Following are 10 T cell receptor beta chains from one sample sequenced in a study of T-cell memory formation after mild COVID-19. TCRdb recomputed calls from the 5' RACE reads with MiXCR, one row per CDR3 protein. The sample has over 450,000 distinct CDR3 sequences; around 20% are singletons. Sequencing was performed on PBMCs or a T cell subset sorted from them (not recorded which). Receptors originate from an adult woman who had mild COVID-19 (a few samples of this study predate the infection). Cell type and time point are not known.

This clonotype appeared a few times. The rearrangement links TRBV5-5 to TRBJ1-1; no reliable D call. Germline V lookup: CDR1 SGHKS, CDR2 YYEKEE (reference sequence). The CDR3 spans 14 residues. V was cut by 1 base and J by 5 bases, with 12 bases left in between. DNA for the CDR3: TGTGCCAGCAGCTTGTCGGTCCAGGTGACTGAAGCTTTCTTT. Translation gives CASSLSVQVTEAFF. The entire variable domain, with the rest obtained from reference TRBV5-5 and TRBJ1-1, is as follows: DAGVTQSPTHLIKTRGQQVTLRCSPISGHKSVSWYQQVLGQGPQFIFQYYEKEERGRGNFPDRFSARQFPNYSSELNVNALLLGDSALYLCASSLSVQVTEAFFGQGTRLTVV.

DNA of the CDR3: TGCGCCAGCAGCCAAGTCGGACTAGCGGGTGGAGAGACCCAGTACTTC. It encodes CASSQVGLAGGETQYF. The V gene is TRBV4-1, the J gene TRBJ2-5; TRBD2 matches 11 bases. Losses at the gene ends were 1 base for V and 4 bases for J; bases not matched to a gene: 5. The CDR3 spans 16 residues. Germline loops: CDR1 MGHRA, CDR2 YSYEKL.

The chain is built from TRBV27 and TRBJ2-5; D call uncertain. V gave up 0 bases and J gave up 5 bases, with 7 bases separating them. This CDR3 comprises 13 residues. The germline CDR1 and CDR2 sequences are MNHEY and SMNVEV (reference sequence). The CDR3 loop is CASSLSPVETQYF. CDR3 DNA sequence: TGTGCCAGCAGTTTATCGCCAGTGGAGACCCAGTACTTC.

This clonotype was recorded a few times. The chain has TRBV5-5 and TRBJ2-1; 12 bases are a match to TRBD2. Trimming took 4 bases from V and 3 from J; bases not matched to a gene: 5. The CDR3 is made up of 16 amino acids. Germline V gene sequence: CDR1 SGHKS, CDR2 YYEKEE (reference sequence). This CDR3 is CASSTQGLAGYNEQFF. The CDR3 DNA sequence: TGTGCCAGCAGCACCCAGGGACTAGCGGGCTACAATGAGCAGTTCTTC.

In this sample, this clonotype turned up a few times. The chain couples TRBV5-4 to TRBJ2-1; 9 bases are shared with TRBD2. The junction had 5 bases not matched to a gene; V was cut back by 4 bases and J by 0 bases. This CDR3 is built from 16 residues. Germline V gives CDR1 SGHNT, CDR2 YYREEE (reference sequence). CDR3 in DNA: TGTGCCAGCAGCCATCTGGGACTAGCCTCCTACAATGAGCAGTTCTTC. Amino acids: CASSHLGLASYNEQFF. The full variable domain, rest sourced from reference TRBV5-4 and TRBJ2-1, is ETGVTQSPTHLIKTRGQQVTLRCSSQSGHNTVSWYQQALGQGPQFIFQYYREEENGRGNFPPRFSGLQFPNYSSELNVNALELDDSALYLCASSHLGLASYNEQFFGPGTRLTVL.

The J gene is TRBJ2-3, the V gene TRBV5-8; the D is unclear. Germline-derived CDR1 and CDR2 are SGHTS and YDEGEE. V was clipped by 0 bases and J by 10 bases, with 9 bases between them. This CDR3 region has 12 residues. CDR3 region: CASSLEGFPQYF. In DNA form, the CDR3 reads TGTGCCAGCAGCTTGGAAGGGTTCCCGCAGTATTTT.

The CDR3 DNA sequence: TGCAGTGCTAGAAAGGGGGGGACAGCTAACAATGAGCAGTTCTTC. It is translated as CSARKGGTANNEQFF. The V call is TRBV20-1, the J call TRBJ2-1; D may correspond to TRBD1 or TRBD2 (7 bases each). Germline-derived CDR1 and CDR2 are DFQATT and SNEGSKA (reference sequence). This CDR3 spans 15 amino acids. Trimming stripped 2 bases from V and 5 bases from J, with 16 bases between.

The V gene is TRBV12-3 or TRBV12-4, the J gene TRBJ2-2; TRBD1 matches at 7 bases. The CDR3 contains 16 residues. The V gene end was trimmed by 1 base and the J gene end by 4 bases; junction bases not matched to a gene: 6. The CDR3 region has the DNA TGTGCCAGCAGTTTAGGACAGGGTGGAGGCACCGGGGAGCTGTTTTTT. Translating it yields CASSLGQGGGTGELFF.

V gene TRBV5-1 combines with J gene TRBJ2-3; D ambiguous. Germline V gene data show CDR1 as SGHRS and CDR2 as YFSETQ. The V and J ends lost 4 bases and 6 bases respectively, with 12 bases between them. There are 13 residues in the CDR3. The CDR3, as DNA: TGCGCCAGCAGCGGCGGACCGAGGGATACGCAGTATTTT. Protein sequence: CASSGGPRDTQYF.

V is TRBV6-2 or TRBV6-3 and J is TRBJ2-3; 14 bases are shared with TRBD2. This CDR3 is built from 17 residues. Losses at the gene ends were 2 bases for V and 4 bases for J; bases not matched to a gene: 5. Germline V CDR1 and CDR2: MNHEY, SVGEGT. The CDR3 bases are TGTGCCAGCAGTTACCCGGGACTAGCGGGAGAGGCAGATACGCAGTATTTT. Amino acids: CASSYPGLAGEADTQYF.